The entry below gives a single TCR beta chain sequence along with its context. What this receptor recognizes is not known. No much larger clone is present one base from it, and per-base qualities are unavailable. This sample is part of a study of cytomegalovirus exposure and HLA in healthy donors (dated by TCRdb to between 2016 and 2019). Concerning the study at large: A later analysis indicated that the roughly 120 validation repertoires were generated on the platform also employed for the 700 or so repertoires of the first cohort. The study aimed to test whether cataloging public T cell receptors could reveal signatures of past pathogen exposure. Besides the first cohort of 550 to 750 subjects, a separate validation cohort made up of over a hundred different subjects was used. The study combined high-throughput TCR immunosequencing, statistical association of individual TCRs with disease status, and machine learning to predict cytomegalovirus infection status. Study-wide findings and limitations: Most TCR sequences were observed very rarely across donors, whereas some public TCRs were present in many individuals. A total of 150 to 200 TCR beta chains were listed by the study as associated with cytomegalovirus. A later analysis lacked HLA typing for the validation cohort, so it scored co-occurrence in that cohort across all 120 or so repertoires. It was suggested by the authors that the approach could potentially be generalized to other disease states and immunological phenotypes. A later analysis found that TCRs clustered in the first cohort also tended to co-occur in the 95 to 150 validation repertoires, with 94% of cluster scores above 0. Three of the identified cytomegalovirus-associated TCR beta chains were confirmed in vitro to be specific for cytomegalovirus antigens. In both the original and validation cohorts, the classifier was reported to diagnose cytomegalovirus status with high specificity and sensitivity.

Separate from the approximately 690-subject first cohort, the validation cohort of roughly 110 subjects was the group to which the donors belonged. For this chain, trimming is 2 bases at the V end and 0 bases at the J end, and the number of junction bases without a gene match is 5. Looking up the germline V gene yields CDR1 MNHEY and CDR2 SVGAGI. The CDR3 goes from the cysteine to the phenylalanine over 16 residues. Here the CDR3 DNA is all that survives: 48 bases in frame from base 1. Preparation of the library involved the immunoSEQ multiplex PCR assay. Per the source publication's procedure: A statistical classification framework was developed to diagnose cytomegalovirus status using the catalog of TCR beta chain sequences. TCRdb provides this immuneACCESS table in a form limited to in-frame rearrangements. Some clones are lacking; in checked studies, under half of them reflect an unresolved V gene, and why the rest are absent is not known. V, J and clone size derive from that table, while D and trimming were established from the DNA sequence. Present in this sample are around 350,000 clones, 70% to 90% of which were seen just once. Under 0.9% of the sample comes from the top ten.

Sequencing used PBMCs. The sequence links TRBV6-5 to TRBJ2-3, with 7 bases in between that match TRBD1. The clonotype was recovered from a woman aged 18-29 years in good health and CMV-seronegative. The DNA sequence is as follows: TGTGCCAGCAGTTACCTGGGACAGCATAGCACAGATACGCAGTATTTT. Its product reads: CASSYLGQHSTDTQYF.